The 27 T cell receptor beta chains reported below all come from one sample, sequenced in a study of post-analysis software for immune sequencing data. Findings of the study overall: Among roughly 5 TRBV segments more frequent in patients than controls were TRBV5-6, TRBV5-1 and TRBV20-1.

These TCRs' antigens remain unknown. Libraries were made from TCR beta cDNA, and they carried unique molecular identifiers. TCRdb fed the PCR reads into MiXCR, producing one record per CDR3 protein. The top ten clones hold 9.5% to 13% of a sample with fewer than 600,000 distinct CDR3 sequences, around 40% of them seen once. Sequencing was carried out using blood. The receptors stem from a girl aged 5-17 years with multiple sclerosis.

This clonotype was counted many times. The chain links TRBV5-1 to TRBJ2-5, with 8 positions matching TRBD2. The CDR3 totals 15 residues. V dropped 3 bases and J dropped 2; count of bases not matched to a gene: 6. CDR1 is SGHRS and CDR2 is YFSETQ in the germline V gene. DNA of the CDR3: TGCGCCAGCAGCTGGGGTAGCGGGAAACAAGAGACCCAGTACTTC. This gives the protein CASSWGSGKQETQYF.

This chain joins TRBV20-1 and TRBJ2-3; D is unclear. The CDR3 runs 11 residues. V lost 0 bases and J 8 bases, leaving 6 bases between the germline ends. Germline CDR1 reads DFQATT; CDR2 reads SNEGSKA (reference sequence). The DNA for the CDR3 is TGCAGTGCTAGAGATTGGGGTACGCAGTATTTT. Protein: CSARDWGTQYF.

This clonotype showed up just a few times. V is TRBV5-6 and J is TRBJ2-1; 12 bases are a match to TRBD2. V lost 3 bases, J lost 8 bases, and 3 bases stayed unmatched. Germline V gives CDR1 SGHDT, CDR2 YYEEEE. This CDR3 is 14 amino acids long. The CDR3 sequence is CASSWTSGIDEQFF. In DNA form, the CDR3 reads TGTGCCAGCAGCTGGACTAGCGGGATTGATGAGCAGTTCTTC.

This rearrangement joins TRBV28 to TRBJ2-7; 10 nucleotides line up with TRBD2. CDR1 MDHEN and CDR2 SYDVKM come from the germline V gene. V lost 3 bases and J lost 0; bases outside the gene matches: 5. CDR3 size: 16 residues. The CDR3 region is CASSFTSGNPSYEQYF. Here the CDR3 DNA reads TGTGCCAGCAGTTTTACTAGCGGGAACCCCTCCTACGAGCAGTACTTC. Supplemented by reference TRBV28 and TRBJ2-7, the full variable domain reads DVKVTQSSRYLVKRTGEKVFLECVQDMDHENMFWYRQDPGLGLRLIYFSYDVKMKEKGDIPEGYSVSREKKERFSLILESASTNQTSMYLCASSFTSGNPSYEQYFGPGTRLTVT.

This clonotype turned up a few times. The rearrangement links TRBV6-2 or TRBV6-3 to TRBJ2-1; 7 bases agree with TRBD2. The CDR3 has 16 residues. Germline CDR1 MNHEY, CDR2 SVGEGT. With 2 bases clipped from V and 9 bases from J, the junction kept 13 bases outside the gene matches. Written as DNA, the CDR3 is TGTGCCAGCAGTTACCCTCGGACTAGGATGGATCCTGAGCAGTTCTTC. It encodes CASSYPRTRMDPEQFF.

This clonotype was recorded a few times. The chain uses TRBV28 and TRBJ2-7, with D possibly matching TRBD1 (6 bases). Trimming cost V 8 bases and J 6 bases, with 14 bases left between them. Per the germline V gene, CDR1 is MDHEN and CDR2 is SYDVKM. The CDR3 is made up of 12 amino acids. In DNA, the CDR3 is TGTGCCAGCTTACAGGGACGCGGCGAGCAGTACTTC. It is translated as CASLQGRGEQYF.

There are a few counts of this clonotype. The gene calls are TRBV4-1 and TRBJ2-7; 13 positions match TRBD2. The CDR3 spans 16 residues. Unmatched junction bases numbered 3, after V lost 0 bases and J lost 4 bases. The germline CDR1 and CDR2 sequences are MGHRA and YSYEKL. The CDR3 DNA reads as TGCGCCAGCAGCCAAGATAAGGGACTAGCGGGGTACGAGCAGTACTTC. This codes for CASSQDKGLAGYEQYF.

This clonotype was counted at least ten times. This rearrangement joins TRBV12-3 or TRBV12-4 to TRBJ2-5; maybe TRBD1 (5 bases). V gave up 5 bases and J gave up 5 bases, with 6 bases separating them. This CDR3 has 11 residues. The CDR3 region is CASSRQETQYF. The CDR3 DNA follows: TGTGCCAGCAGTAGACAGGAGACCCAGTACTTC.

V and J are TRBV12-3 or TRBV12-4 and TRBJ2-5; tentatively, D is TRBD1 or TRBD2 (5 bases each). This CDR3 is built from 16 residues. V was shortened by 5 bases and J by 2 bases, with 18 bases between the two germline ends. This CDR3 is CASSNLGTGKQETQYF. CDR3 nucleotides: TGTGCCAGCAGTAACCTCGGGACGGGGAAGCAAGAGACCCAGTACTTC.

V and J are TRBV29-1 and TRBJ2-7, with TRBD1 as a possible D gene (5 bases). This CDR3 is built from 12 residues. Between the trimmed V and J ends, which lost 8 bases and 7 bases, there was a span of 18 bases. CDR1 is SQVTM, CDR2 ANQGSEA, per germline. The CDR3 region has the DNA TGCAGCTCGGATGAAAGGGGCTATGAGCAGTACTTC. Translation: CSSDERGYEQYF.

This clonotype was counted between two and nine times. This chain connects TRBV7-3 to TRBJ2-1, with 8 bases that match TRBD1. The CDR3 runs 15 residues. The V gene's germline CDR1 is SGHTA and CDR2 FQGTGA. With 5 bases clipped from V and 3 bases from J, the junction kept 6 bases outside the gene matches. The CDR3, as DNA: TGTGCCAGCAGCCCCCTGGGGACAGGCTACAATGAGCAGTTCTTC. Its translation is CASSPLGTGYNEQFF.

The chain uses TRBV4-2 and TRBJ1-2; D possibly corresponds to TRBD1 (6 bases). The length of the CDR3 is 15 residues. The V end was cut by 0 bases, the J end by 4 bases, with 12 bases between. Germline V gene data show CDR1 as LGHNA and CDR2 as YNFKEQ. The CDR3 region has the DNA TGTGCCAGCAGCCAAGACGGGGGGCATGGCTATGGCTACACCTTC. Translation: CASSQDGGHGYGYTF.

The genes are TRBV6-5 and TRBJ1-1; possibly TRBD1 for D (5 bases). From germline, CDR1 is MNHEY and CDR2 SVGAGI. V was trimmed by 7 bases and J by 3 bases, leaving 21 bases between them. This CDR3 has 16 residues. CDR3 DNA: TGTGCCAGCAACTATGAGGGGCAGGGACGGTACACTGAAGCTTTCTTT. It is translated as CASNYEGQGRYTEAFF.

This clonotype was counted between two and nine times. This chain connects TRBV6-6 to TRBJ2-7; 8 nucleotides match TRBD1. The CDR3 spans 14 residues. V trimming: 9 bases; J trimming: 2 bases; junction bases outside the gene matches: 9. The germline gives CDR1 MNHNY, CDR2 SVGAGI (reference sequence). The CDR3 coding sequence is TGTGCCAGTGCCGGTTTGGACAGGGCCTACGAGCAGTACTTC. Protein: CASAGLDRAYEQYF.

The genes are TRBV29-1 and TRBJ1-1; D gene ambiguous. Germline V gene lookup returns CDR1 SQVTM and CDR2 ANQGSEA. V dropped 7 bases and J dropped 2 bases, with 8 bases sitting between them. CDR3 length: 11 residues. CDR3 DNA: TGCAGCGCCGGGGTCAACACTGAAGCTTTCTTT. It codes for CSAGVNTEAFF.

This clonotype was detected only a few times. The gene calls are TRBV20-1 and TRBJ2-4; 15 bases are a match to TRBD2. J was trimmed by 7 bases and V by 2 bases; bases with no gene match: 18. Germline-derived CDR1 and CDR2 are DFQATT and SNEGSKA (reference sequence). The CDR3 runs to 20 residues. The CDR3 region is CSARIPRTSGRALERNIQYF. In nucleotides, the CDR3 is TGCAGTGCTAGAATCCCCAGGACTAGCGGGAGGGCCCTCGAGAGGAACATTCAGTACTTC.

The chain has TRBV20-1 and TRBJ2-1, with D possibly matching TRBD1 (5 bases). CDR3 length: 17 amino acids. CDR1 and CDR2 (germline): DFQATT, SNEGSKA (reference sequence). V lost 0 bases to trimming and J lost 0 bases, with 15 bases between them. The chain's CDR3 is CSARDTGPDSSYNEQFF. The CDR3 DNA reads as TGCAGTGCTAGAGATACGGGTCCCGACAGCTCCTACAATGAGCAGTTCTTC.

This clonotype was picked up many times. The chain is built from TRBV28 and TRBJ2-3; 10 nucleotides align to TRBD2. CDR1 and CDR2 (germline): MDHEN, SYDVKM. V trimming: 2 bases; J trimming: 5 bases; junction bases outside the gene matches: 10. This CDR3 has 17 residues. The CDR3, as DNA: TGTGCCAGCAGTTTACTGGTCCTAGCGGGAGTTGGAGATACGCAGTATTTT. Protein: CASSLLVLAGVGDTQYF.

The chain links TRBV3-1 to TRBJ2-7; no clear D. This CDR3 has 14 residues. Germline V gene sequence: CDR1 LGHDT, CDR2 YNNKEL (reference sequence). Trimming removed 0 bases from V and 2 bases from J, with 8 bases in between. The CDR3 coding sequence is TGTGCCAGCAGCCAAGACAGCGCTACCTACGAGCAGTACTTC. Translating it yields CASSQDSATYEQYF.

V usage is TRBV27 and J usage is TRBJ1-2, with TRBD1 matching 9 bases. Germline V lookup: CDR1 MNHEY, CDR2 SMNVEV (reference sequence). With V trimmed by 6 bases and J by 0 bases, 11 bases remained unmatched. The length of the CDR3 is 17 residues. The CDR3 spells CASREKGTGRSNYGYTF. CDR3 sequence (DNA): TGTGCCAGCAGGGAAAAGGGGACAGGGCGGTCTAACTATGGCTACACCTTC.

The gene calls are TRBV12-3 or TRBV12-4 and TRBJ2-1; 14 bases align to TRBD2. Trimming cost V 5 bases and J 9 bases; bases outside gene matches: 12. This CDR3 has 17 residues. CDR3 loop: CASSPGTSGRWGIEQFF. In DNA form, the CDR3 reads TGTGCCAGCAGTCCCGGGACTAGCGGGAGATGGGGCATTGAGCAGTTCTTC.

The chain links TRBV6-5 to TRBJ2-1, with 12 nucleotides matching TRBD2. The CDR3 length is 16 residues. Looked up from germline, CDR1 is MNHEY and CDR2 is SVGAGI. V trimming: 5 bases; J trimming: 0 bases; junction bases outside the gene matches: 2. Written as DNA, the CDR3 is TGTGCCAGCAGTCAGACTAGCGGGAGCTCCTACAATGAGCAGTTCTTC. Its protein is CASSQTSGSSYNEQFF.

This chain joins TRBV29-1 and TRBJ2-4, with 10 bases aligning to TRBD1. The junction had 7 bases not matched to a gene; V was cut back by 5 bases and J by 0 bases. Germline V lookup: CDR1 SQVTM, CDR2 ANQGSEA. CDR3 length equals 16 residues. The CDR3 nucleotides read TGCAGCGTTAAGGGACAGGGGTCACTAGCCAAAAACATTCAGTACTTC. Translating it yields CSVKGQGSLAKNIQYF.

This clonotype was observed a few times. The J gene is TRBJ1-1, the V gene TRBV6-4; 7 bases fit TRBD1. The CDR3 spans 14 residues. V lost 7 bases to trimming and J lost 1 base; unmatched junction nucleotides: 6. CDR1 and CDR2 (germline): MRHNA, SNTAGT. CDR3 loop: CASKDHRGNTEAFF. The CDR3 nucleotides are TGTGCCAGCAAAGATCACAGGGGGAACACTGAAGCTTTCTTT.

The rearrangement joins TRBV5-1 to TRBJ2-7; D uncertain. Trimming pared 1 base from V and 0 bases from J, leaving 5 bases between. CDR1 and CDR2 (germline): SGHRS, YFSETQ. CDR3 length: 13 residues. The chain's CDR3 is CASSLYSSYEQYF. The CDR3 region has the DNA TGCGCCAGCAGCTTGTACAGCTCCTACGAGCAGTACTTC.

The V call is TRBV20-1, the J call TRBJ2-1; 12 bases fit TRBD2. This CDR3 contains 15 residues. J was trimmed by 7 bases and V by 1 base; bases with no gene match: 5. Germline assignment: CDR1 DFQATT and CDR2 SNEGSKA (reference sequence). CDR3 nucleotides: TGCAGTGCTAGAGCCCTAGCGGGAGGGTTTAATGAGCAGTTCTTC. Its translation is CSARALAGGFNEQFF.

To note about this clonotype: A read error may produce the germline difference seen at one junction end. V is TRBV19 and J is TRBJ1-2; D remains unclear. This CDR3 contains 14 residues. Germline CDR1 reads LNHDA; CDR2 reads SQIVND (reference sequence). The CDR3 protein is CAGSTPGSSFGYTF. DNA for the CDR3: TGTGCCGGTAGTACACCGGGGAGCTCCTTCGGCTACACCTTC.